Following are 8 T cell receptor beta chains from one sample sequenced in a study of T cell responses to AZD1222 COVID-19 vaccine listed by TCRdb under 2021. Receptor amplification or capture employed the immunoSEQ multiplex PCR assay. TCRdb stores this immuneACCESS table with in-frame sequences only. Part of the clones is absent; in the studies checked, under half of the shortfall reflects unresolved V genes, and no reason is known for the rest. This sample gives 100,000 to 150,000 clones in total; roughly 93% of them show up just once. The ten largest clones capture 1.1% of the sample. The time point label, read with the paper, signifies: about 28 days (+/-7) after the second vaccine dose. The sample here was peripheral blood, taken 28 days after the second AZD1222 dose. All receptors come from an adult who received the AZD1222 COVID-19 vaccine.

The rearrangement links TRBV29-1 to TRBJ1-1; D is undetermined. Germline CDR1 and CDR2: SQVTM and ANQGSEA. The CDR3 has 12 residues. Trimming pared 3 bases from V and 3 bases from J, leaving 8 bases between. The CDR3 loop reads CSVDRTDTEAFF. DNA of the CDR3: TGCAGCGTTGATCGGACTGACACTGAAGCTTTCTTT.

This clone was detected once. The rearrangement uses TRBV28 and TRBJ1-1; D not certain. Per germline, CDR1 MDHEN and CDR2 SYDVKM. The CDR3 runs 12 residues. With 2 bases removed from V and 4 bases from J, the gap between germline ends came to 5 bases. CDR3 DNA: TGTGCCAGCAGTTTAGTAGGCACTGAAGCTTTCTTT. Its translation is CASSLVGTEAFF. Drawing the rest from reference TRBV28 and TRBJ1-1, the complete variable domain is DVKVTQSSRYLVKRTGEKVFLECVQDMDHENMFWYRQDPGLGLRLIYFSYDVKMKEKGDIPEGYSVSREKKERFSLILESASTNQTSMYLCASSLVGTEAFFGQGTRLTVV.

The gene calls are TRBV20-1 and TRBJ1-2; D ambiguous. Trimming removed 2 bases from V and 4 bases from J, with 5 bases in between. The germline gives CDR1 DFQATT, CDR2 SNEGSKA (reference sequence). The CDR3 length is 11 residues. The CDR3 region has the DNA TGCAGTGCTAGAATAGGCTATGGCTACACCTTC. Translating gives CSARIGYGYTF.

The chain joins TRBV7-9 to TRBJ2-7; D is possibly TRBD1 (7 bases). Looked up from germline, CDR1 is SEHNR and CDR2 is FQNEAQ (reference sequence). CDR3 length equals 16 residues. Trimming removed 5 bases from V and 7 bases from J, with 24 bases in between. CDR3 nucleotide sequence: TGTGCCAGCAGCACTTGGACTATCGCACCAGGGGGGGAGCAGTACTTC. It yields the protein CASSTWTIAPGGEQYF. The full variable domain, its missing parts supplied by reference TRBV7-9 and TRBJ2-7, is DTGVSQNPRHKITKRGQNVTFRCDPISEHNRLYWYRQTLGQGPEFLTYFQNEAQLEKSRLLSDRFSAERPKGSFSTLEIQRTEQGDSAMYLCASSTWTIAPGGEQYFGPGTRLTVT.

The rearrangement links TRBV4-2 to TRBJ2-2; 9 bases fit TRBD1. CDR3 size: 16 residues. Germline trimming cut 1 base from V and 5 bases from J; bases unmatched to any gene: 5. Germline V gives CDR1 LGHNA, CDR2 YNFKEQ. The CDR3, as DNA: TGTGCCAGCAGCCAAGCCGGACAGGGGTCTACCGGGGAGCTGTTTTTT. This codes for CASSQAGQGSTGELFF.

This chain uses TRBV5-1 with TRBJ1-5, with D uncertain. The germline gives CDR1 SGHRS, CDR2 YFSETQ. Trimming removed 4 bases from V and 0 bases from J, with 11 bases in between. The CDR3 has 15 residues. The CDR3 sequence: CASSPGSNSNQPQHF. The DNA of the CDR3 is TGCGCCAGCAGCCCGGGGAGTAATAGCAATCAGCCCCAGCATTTT.

The V and J genes are TRBV7-9 and TRBJ1-3; D remains unclear. Per the germline V gene, CDR1 is SEHNR and CDR2 is FQNEAQ (reference sequence). The CDR3 is 13 residues long. V gave up 4 bases and J gave up 0 bases, with 4 bases separating them. The CDR3 region has the DNA TGTGCCAGCAGCTCCAGCTCTGGAAACACCATATATTTT. Translating it yields CASSSSSGNTIYF. The variable domain in full, completed from reference TRBV7-9 and TRBJ1-3, reads DTGVSQNPRHKITKRGQNVTFRCDPISEHNRLYWYRQTLGQGPEFLTYFQNEAQLEKSRLLSDRFSAERPKGSFSTLEIQRTEQGDSAMYLCASSSSSGNTIYFGEGSWLTVV.

V usage is TRBV7-8 and J usage is TRBJ2-1, with 10 bases identical to TRBD2. The CDR3 runs to 16 residues. After removal of 5 bases from V and 4 bases from J, the junction contained 8 bases not matched to a gene. Germline-derived CDR1 and CDR2 are SGHVS and FQNEAQ. CDR3 in DNA: TGTGCCAGCAGCCGCCAACTAGCGGGAAATTACAATGAGCAGTTCTTC. It is translated as CASSRQLAGNYNEQFF.